One sample yielded the 29 T cell receptor beta chains listed below, sequenced in a study of shared clonotypes between healthy human individuals. Assay: immunoSEQ multiplex PCR; the TCRdb copy retains only in-frame clones and omits some. The sample consists of fewer than 1.4 million clones, 75% to 85% of them appearing once. Sequences were obtained from memory CD4+ T cells from PBMCs. Subset noted: CD45RA-negative fraction. Receptor source: a man between 18 and 35 years old in good health. Some clones in this sample may be carry-over from other donors' samples.

The CDR3 DNA sequence: TGCGCCAGCACGGAAGGGCAGGGAGAGACCCAGTACTTC. Its protein is CASTEGQGETQYF. The chain has TRBV5-1 and TRBJ2-5; tentative D call: TRBD1 (5 bases). There are 13 residues in the CDR3. Germline V lookup: CDR1 SGHRS, CDR2 YFSETQ. Trimming took 6 bases from V and 4 from J, leaving 13 bases between them. Looking up the rest from reference TRBV5-1 and TRBJ2-5 gives the full variable domain: KAGVTQTPRYLIKTRGQQVTLSCSPISGHRSVSWYQQTPGQGLQFLFEYFSETQRNKGNFPGRFSGRQFSNSRSEMNVSTLELGDSALYLCASTEGQGETQYFGPGTRLLVL.

The chain carries TRBV6-6 and TRBJ2-7, with 7 bases matching TRBD2. The CDR3 length is 16 residues. Trimming took 5 bases from V and 1 from J; bases not matched to a gene: 11. Per the germline V gene, CDR1 is MNHNY and CDR2 is SVGAGI (reference sequence). The CDR3 loop is CASSTPGGGASYEQYF. CDR3 bases: TGTGCCAGCAGTACCCCTGGGGGAGGGGCGTCCTACGAGCAGTACTTC.

This clone was detected only once. The CDR3 protein is CASSVWTSGTDTQYF. The CDR3 coding sequence is TGTGCCAGTAGTGTTTGGACTAGCGGAACAGATACGCAGTATTTT. The chain uses TRBV19 and TRBJ2-3; 10 positions match TRBD2. Germline V gives CDR1 LNHDA, CDR2 SQIVND (reference sequence). Losses at the gene ends were 5 bases for V and 3 bases for J; bases not matched to a gene: 5. The CDR3 loop spans 15 amino acids.

V is TRBV28 and J is TRBJ1-2; 8 bases are a match to TRBD1. The CDR3 consists of 15 residues. The germline V gene has CDR1 MDHEN and CDR2 SYDVKM. V was pared by 2 bases and J by 4 bases, with 6 bases of the junction left unmatched. This CDR3 reads CASSLLDRAAYGYTF. CDR3 nucleotide sequence: TGTGCCAGCAGTTTACTGGACAGGGCCGCCTATGGCTACACCTTC.

V gene TRBV9 combines with J gene TRBJ2-5; TRBD1 aligns across 12 bases. CDR1 and CDR2 from the germline V gene are SGDLS and YYNGEE. CDR3 size: 16 residues. V trimming: 1 base; J trimming: 1 base; junction bases outside the gene matches: 2. CDR3 bases: TGTGCCAGCAGCGTAAGGGACAGGGGGCTCCAAGAGACCCAGTACTTC. As protein: CASSVRDRGLQETQYF.

This chain links TRBV7-2 with TRBJ2-1, with 8 nucleotides matching TRBD2. V lost 1 base to trimming and J lost 7 bases; unmatched junction nucleotides: 6. This CDR3 spans 15 amino acids. From germline, CDR1 is SGHTA and CDR2 FQGNSA. This CDR3 is CASSLGSGGPNEQFF. CDR3 sequence (DNA): TGTGCCAGCAGCTTAGGGTCGGGAGGGCCGAATGAGCAGTTCTTC.

Here the CDR3 reads CASSPGGRIVGDTQYF. The CDR3 DNA is TGTGCCAGCAGCCCGGGGGGGAGGATAGTGGGAGATACGCAGTATTTT. V and J are TRBV7-3 and TRBJ2-3, with 8 nucleotides matching TRBD2. Unmatched junction bases numbered 12, after V lost 5 bases and J lost 5 bases. The CDR3 spans 16 residues. The germline V gene has CDR1 SGHTA and CDR2 FQGTGA.

The J gene is TRBJ1-1, the V gene TRBV29-1, with a tentative D call TRBD1 (5 bases). CDR1 and CDR2 (germline): SQVTM, ANQGSEA. Trimming stripped 8 bases from V and 5 bases from J, with 15 bases between. The CDR3 loop spans 12 amino acids. The CDR3 DNA reads as TGCAGCTCCCGGGGGGTGGGAACTGAAGCTTTCTTT. As protein: CSSRGVGTEAFF.

The chain combines TRBV5-1 with TRBJ2-5; 7 nucleotides line up with TRBD1. CDR3 length: 14 residues. V shed 0 bases, J shed 5 bases, and the junction held 4 bases outside the gene matches. Germline CDR1 is SGHRS and CDR2 is YFSETQ. Written as DNA, the CDR3 is TGCGCCAGCAGCTTGGAGACAGGGTGGGAGACCCAGTACTTC. Translation gives CASSLETGWETQYF.

The chain has TRBV7-2 and TRBJ1-1, with a possible D match to TRBD1 (6 bases). In germline, CDR1 is SGHTA, CDR2 FQGNSA. Trimming left V 2 bases short and J 11 bases short, with 9 bases between. The CDR3 totals 11 residues. In DNA form, the CDR3 reads TGTGCCAGCAGCTTAAGACAGGACGCTTTCTTT. Encoded protein: CASSLRQDAFF.

The rearrangement links TRBV5-6 to TRBJ2-7; TRBD1 matches 8 bases. This CDR3 comprises 15 residues. Trimming took 4 bases from V and 4 from J; bases not matched to a gene: 10. Germline lookup yields CDR1 SGHDT and CDR2 YYEEEE. This CDR3 is CASSKQDRARYEQYF. The CDR3 DNA follows: TGTGCCAGCAGCAAGCAGGACAGGGCTAGGTACGAGCAGTACTTC.

The CDR3 DNA sequence: TGTGCCAGCAAAGGACAGGGGATATCCTACGAGCAGTACTTC. Translation gives CASKGQGISYEQYF. The V and J genes are TRBV27 and TRBJ2-7; 9 nucleotides match TRBD1. J was trimmed by 1 base and V by 7 bases; bases with no gene match: 5. The CDR3 totals 14 residues. Germline CDR1 reads MNHEY; CDR2 reads SMNVEV (reference sequence).

This chain links TRBV5-1 with TRBJ2-5; TRBD2 matches at 13 bases. This CDR3 region has 16 residues. Germline V lookup: CDR1 SGHRS, CDR2 YFSETQ. V lost 3 bases and J lost 4; bases outside the gene matches: 6. The CDR3 here is CASSSGLAGAGETQYF. For the CDR3, the DNA is TGCGCCAGCAGCTCCGGACTAGCGGGAGCTGGAGAGACCCAGTACTTC.

The chain carries TRBV2 and TRBJ1-2; 7 nucleotides agree with TRBD1. J gave up 7 bases and V 6 bases, and 8 bases lay outside the gene matches. Germline loops: CDR1 SNHLY, CDR2 FYNNEI. This CDR3 has 13 residues. The CDR3 DNA reads TGTGCCAGCAGGGATGACAGGGTGGGTGGCTACACCTTC. This gives the protein CASRDDRVGGYTF.

A note on this clone: Other nucleotide sequences from this sample produce the same CDR3. J is TRBJ1-1 and V is TRBV6-5; D unclear. Germline V gives CDR1 MNHEY, CDR2 SVGAGI. The CDR3 sequence is 13 residues long. V dropped 2 bases and J dropped 1 base, with 5 bases sitting between them. In DNA, the CDR3 is TGTGCCAGCAGTTACAGTAAGAACACTGAAGCTTTCTTT. It is translated as CASSYSKNTEAFF.

The chain uses TRBV11-2 and TRBJ2-7; TRBD2 agrees at 9 bases. Germline V gene data show CDR1 as SGHAT and CDR2 as FQNNGV. With V trimmed by 7 bases and J by 2 bases, 3 bases remained unmatched. The CDR3 loop spans 13 amino acids. This chain's CDR3 is CASNPSGAYEQYF. As DNA, the CDR3 is TGTGCCAGCAATCCTAGCGGGGCCTACGAGCAGTACTTC.

Worth noting for this clone: This sample includes further DNA sequences coding for the same CDR3. The V and J genes are TRBV28 and TRBJ2-5; 15 bases fit TRBD2. The V gene end was trimmed by 5 bases and the J gene end by 4 bases; junction bases not matched to a gene: 5. The germline V gene encodes CDR1 MDHEN and CDR2 SYDVKM. This CDR3 spans 16 amino acids. Here the CDR3 DNA reads TGTGCCAGCAGTCCAGGACTAGCGGGAGGGCGAGAGACCCAGTACTTC. Its translation is CASSPGLAGGRETQYF.

A remark on this clone: Since the CDR3 does not end with the conserved phenylalanine or tryptophan, this likely comes from a read error. This chain links TRBV30 with TRBJ1-1; 8 nucleotides align to TRBD1. Per germline, CDR1 GTSNPN and CDR2 SVGIG (reference sequence). The CDR3 spans 13 residues. The V segment lost 4 bases and the J segment 4 bases; nucleotides outside the gene matches: 5. CDR3 in DNA: TGTGCCTGGAAGACAGGGGACGGCACTGAAGCTTTCCTT. It codes for CAWKTGDGTEAFL.

This chain links TRBV15 with TRBJ1-2; 9 bases fit TRBD1. This CDR3 is 17 amino acids long. Per germline, CDR1 LNHNV and CDR2 YYDKDF (reference sequence). J lost 8 bases, V lost 5 bases, and 18 bases had no gene match. The CDR3 DNA is TGTGCCACCAGCGGGAGCCCGGGACAGGGCTTAGGGGAGGGCTACACCTTC. Its translation is CATSGSPGQGLGEGYTF.

On this clone: The identical CDR3 is also encoded by other nucleotide sequences in the sample. The J gene is TRBJ1-1, the V gene TRBV7-8; D ambiguous. V lost 1 base to trimming and J lost 5 bases, with 8 bases between them. Germline V gives CDR1 SGHVS, CDR2 FQNEAQ. CDR3 size: 13 residues. CDR3 sequence (DNA): TGTGCCAGCAGCTTAGATGGGGAGACTGAAGCTTTCTTT. It is translated as CASSLDGETEAFF.

This chain joins TRBV5-6 and TRBJ1-1; 10 nucleotides agree with TRBD1. The CDR3 is 14 residues long. Trimming at V came to 4 bases and at J to 5 bases, leaving 5 bases not matched to a gene. Germline V lookup: CDR1 SGHDT, CDR2 YYEEEE. The CDR3 protein is CASSGVGQGTEAFF. The CDR3 coding sequence is TGTGCCAGCAGCGGTGTGGGACAGGGGACTGAAGCTTTCTTT. Full variable domain (remainder filled in from reference TRBV5-6 and TRBJ1-1): DAGVTQSPTHLIKTRGQQVTLRCSPKSGHDTVSWYQQALGQGPQFIFQYYEEEERQRGNFPDRFSGHQFPNYSSELNVNALLLGDSALYLCASSGVGQGTEAFFGQGTRLTVV.

The chain carries TRBV28 and TRBJ2-7, with 8 bases that match TRBD1. CDR1 and CDR2 (germline): MDHEN, SYDVKM. This CDR3 is 15 amino acids long. V shed 6 bases and J 2 bases; nucleotides not matched to a gene: 9. DNA of the CDR3: TGTGCCAGCAGCCAAGACAGGGGCTTGACCTACGAGCAGTACTTC. It encodes CASSQDRGLTYEQYF. The full variable domain, its missing parts supplied by reference TRBV28 and TRBJ2-7, is DVKVTQSSRYLVKRTGEKVFLECVQDMDHENMFWYRQDPGLGLRLIYFSYDVKMKEKGDIPEGYSVSREKKERFSLILESASTNQTSMYLCASSQDRGLTYEQYFGPGTRLTVT.

The rearrangement joins TRBV2 to TRBJ2-7; TRBD2 agrees at 12 bases. The CDR3 covers 14 residues. Unmatched junction bases numbered 6, after V lost 6 bases and J lost 6 bases. Germline V gene sequence: CDR1 SNHLY, CDR2 FYNNEI. In DNA, the CDR3 is TGTGCCAGCAGGGAACTAGCGGGAGGTAGCGAGCAGTACTTC. It yields the protein CASRELAGGSEQYF.

This chain joins TRBV19 and TRBJ1-2, with D hard to call. The CDR3 runs 17 residues. Trimming stripped 8 bases from V and 4 bases from J, with 26 bases between. CDR1 and CDR2 (germline): LNHDA, SQIVND (reference sequence). The CDR3 loop reads CASVREDPYPESYGYTF. The CDR3 nucleotides are TGTGCCAGTGTAAGGGAGGACCCCTACCCCGAGTCCTATGGCTACACCTTC.

V is TRBV9 and J is TRBJ2-5, with 7 bases matching TRBD1. This CDR3 spans 14 amino acids. Germline-derived CDR1 and CDR2 are SGDLS and YYNGEE. Trimming at V came to 2 bases and at J to 1 base, leaving 2 bases not matched to a gene. The CDR3 bases are TGTGCCAGCAGCGTCCAGGGGGTCCAAGAGACCCAGTACTTC. Translating gives CASSVQGVQETQYF.

This chain links TRBV20-1 with TRBJ1-2, with D hard to call. The ends were cut back, 6 bases at V and 2 bases at J, with 7 bases in the middle. The CDR3 is 11 amino acids. The germline V gene encodes CDR1 DFQATT and CDR2 SNEGSKA (reference sequence). Written as DNA, the CDR3 is TGCAGTGCCCTCCCAAACTATGGCTACACCTTC. Translating gives CSALPNYGYTF.

As to this clone: The junction departs from the called germline gene at one end, perhaps through a read error. The chain uses TRBV25-1 and TRBJ1-2, with D perhaps TRBD1 (5 bases). Germline V CDR1 and CDR2: MGHDK, SYGVNS. CDR3 length: 12 amino acids. CDR3 residues: CASSEYEKQVFF. As DNA, the CDR3 is TGTGCCAGCAGTGAATATGAGAAACAGGTCTTCTTC.

The chain links TRBV11-2 to TRBJ2-7; 10 bases line up with TRBD2. CDR1 and CDR2 (germline): SGHAT, FQNNGV. Trimming took 6 bases from V and 2 from J; bases not matched to a gene: 16. The CDR3 length is 18 residues. The CDR3 reads CASSLVQGSTSGAYEQYF. The CDR3 DNA reads TGTGCCAGCAGTCTTGTCCAGGGCTCAACTAGCGGGGCCTACGAGCAGTACTTC.

The table lists this clone with a few counts. The chain combines TRBV5-6 with TRBJ2-7; TRBD1 aligns across 9 bases. The germline gives CDR1 SGHDT, CDR2 YYEEEE. This CDR3 is built from 14 residues. The V and J ends lost 4 bases and 9 bases, in that order; junction bases with no gene match: 11. The CDR3 protein is CASSPGTGSGVQYF. DNA for the CDR3: TGTGCCAGCAGCCCCGGGACAGGGAGCGGGGTGCAGTACTTC.